Below are 28 T cell receptor beta chains sequenced from a single sample in a study of shared clonotypes between healthy human individuals. Method: immunoSEQ multiplex PCR; TCRdb's copy keeps in-frame clones and lacks some. The sample comprises about 1 million clones, around 74% of which are singletons, and approximately 1.5% rests with the top ten. Sample: memory CD4+ T cells sorted from blood. The sample's subset: CD45RA-negative fraction. All receptors come from a young man in good health.

On this clone: Within the sample, other DNA sequences also encode this same CDR3. The J gene is TRBJ2-3, the V gene TRBV29-1; D unclear. The V gene lost 4 bases and the J gene lost 2 bases, with 7 bases spanning the gap. This CDR3 spans 12 amino acids. Looked up from germline, CDR1 is SQVTM and CDR2 is ANQGSEA. CDR3 loop: CSVVLYTDTQYF. In nucleotides, the CDR3 is TGCAGCGTTGTTCTTTACACAGATACGCAGTATTTT.

This clone was recorded only once. This sample includes further DNA sequences coding for the same CDR3. The V call is TRBV5-1, the J call TRBJ2-3; 11 bases match TRBD1. This CDR3 spans 15 amino acids. Trimming took 3 bases from V and 2 from J; bases not matched to a gene: 2. CDR1 and CDR2 (germline): SGHRS, YFSETQ. The CDR3 coding sequence is TGCGCCAGCAGCTATGGACAGGGGGCCACAGATACGCAGTATTTT. The encoded protein is CASSYGQGATDTQYF.

This clone was seen just once. The chain recombines TRBV7-2 with TRBJ1-4; no definite D call. Trimming left V 10 bases short and J 3 bases short, with 15 bases between. The CDR3 has 14 amino acids. Germline CDR1 SGHTA, CDR2 FQGNSA. CDR3 in amino acids: CATTGGLSNEKLFF. CDR3 nucleotide sequence: TGTGCCACCACGGGAGGGCTATCTAATGAAAAACTGTTTTTT. The variable domain in full, with the rest retrieved from reference TRBV7-2 and TRBJ1-4, is GAGVSQSPSNKVTEKGKDVELRCDPISGHTALYWYRQSLGQGLEFLIYFQGNSAPDKSGLPSDRFSAERTGGSVSTLTIQRTQQEDSAVYLCATTGGLSNEKLFFGSGTQLSVL.

In its sample, this clone was seen once. The J gene is TRBJ1-2, the V gene TRBV7-9; D is uncertain. Deletions cut 3 bases from V and 2 bases from J, with 7 bases between. The length of the CDR3 is 13 residues. CDR1 is SEHNR and CDR2 is FQNEAQ in the germline V gene (reference sequence). The CDR3 is CASSFEGNYGYTF. As DNA, the CDR3 is TGTGCCAGCAGCTTCGAAGGCAACTATGGCTACACCTTC. The full variable domain, in which reference TRBV7-9 and TRBJ1-2 provide the parts outside the CDR3, is DTGVSQNPRHKITKRGQNVTFRCDPISEHNRLYWYRQTLGQGPEFLTYFQNEAQLEKSRLLSDRFSAERPKGSFSTLEIQRTEQGDSAMYLCASSFEGNYGYTFGSGTRLTVV.

The chain combines TRBV6-6 with TRBJ1-2, with 9 bases that match TRBD1. The CDR3 runs to 11 residues. V was pared by 8 bases and J by 9 bases, with 4 bases of the junction left unmatched. CDR1 is MNHNY and CDR2 is SVGAGI in the germline V gene (reference sequence). CDR3 amino acids: CASGDRASYTF. For the CDR3, the DNA is TGTGCCAGCGGGGACAGGGCTAGCTACACCTTC.

The chain joins TRBV30 to TRBJ2-2; no definite D call. The CDR3 consists of 15 residues. The ends were cut back, 6 bases at V and 1 base at J, with 15 bases in the middle. Germline assignment: CDR1 GTSNPN and CDR2 SVGIG (reference sequence). The CDR3 coding sequence is TGTGCCTGCCTACCCCTCGGGTGGAACACCGGGGAGCTGTTTTTT. Amino acids: CACLPLGWNTGELFF.

The chain joins TRBV18 to TRBJ2-3, with TRBD1 as a possible D gene (5 bases). The CDR3 loop spans 15 amino acids. Per the germline V gene, CDR1 is KGHSH and CDR2 is LQKENI. Trimming shortened V by 6 bases and J by 2 bases, and 15 bases separated the two germline ends. CDR3 sequence: CASSSRTLHTDTQYF. The CDR3 DNA is TGTGCCAGCTCTTCGAGGACACTACACACAGATACGCAGTATTTT. The complete variable domain, with remaining parts taken from reference TRBV18 and TRBJ2-3, reads NAGVMQNPRHLVRRRGQEARLRCSPMKGHSHVYWYRQLPEEGLKFMVYLQKENIIDESGMPKERFSAEFPKEGPSILRIQQVVRGDSAAYFCASSSRTLHTDTQYFGPGTRLTVL.

With respect to this clone: The identical CDR3 is also encoded by other nucleotide sequences in the sample. The chain employs TRBV7-2 and TRBJ2-3; 7 bases agree with TRBD2. This CDR3 is 15 amino acids long. With V trimmed by 1 base and J by 4 bases, 5 bases remained unmatched. Germline CDR1 reads SGHTA; CDR2 reads FQGNSA. The CDR3 region is CASSLGGSSSDTQYF. DNA for the CDR3: TGTGCCAGCAGCTTAGGCGGGAGTAGCTCAGATACGCAGTATTTT.

This clone was found once. The CDR3, as DNA: TGCGCCAGCAGCCAACCCGGGACCAATAACTATGGCTACACCTTC. Encoded protein: CASSQPGTNNYGYTF. The chain joins TRBV4-1 to TRBJ1-2, with D maybe TRBD1 (5 bases). The V gene lost 2 bases and the J gene lost 1 base, with 11 bases spanning the gap. The CDR3 has 15 residues. In germline, CDR1 is MGHRA, CDR2 YSYEKL.

The rearrangement uses TRBV25-1 and TRBJ2-6; tentative D call: TRBD1 (7 bases). V dropped 3 bases and J dropped 0 bases, with 9 bases sitting between them. Germline loops: CDR1 MGHDK, CDR2 SYGVNS. The length of the CDR3 is 16 residues. The DNA of the CDR3 is TGTGCCAGCAGTGACAGGGGGGCCTCTGGGGCCAACGTCCTGACTTTC. Protein sequence: CASSDRGASGANVLTF.

The chain uses TRBV6-1 and TRBJ2-3, with D perhaps TRBD1 (6 bases). The germline gives CDR1 MNHNS, CDR2 SASEGT. The CDR3 spans 13 residues. Trimming removed 8 bases at V and 0 bases at J, with 9 bases between. CDR3 protein: CASGQPSTDTQYF. CDR3 in DNA: TGTGCCAGCGGACAGCCTAGCACAGATACGCAGTATTTT.

The gene calls are TRBV7-3 and TRBJ2-5; D not resolved. CDR1 is SGHTA and CDR2 is FQGTGA in the germline V gene. Trimming removed 3 bases from V and 2 bases from J, with 16 bases in between. There are 16 residues in the CDR3. The CDR3 coding sequence is TGTGCCAGCAGCTTTGGAAGTCGGACGAATCAAGAGACCCAGTACTTC. It yields the protein CASSFGSRTNQETQYF.

This clone appeared once. The V call is TRBV7-9, the J call TRBJ2-3; D is possibly TRBD2 (6 bases). CDR3 length: 13 amino acids. V gave up 4 bases and J gave up 6 bases, with 11 bases separating them. Germline V gives CDR1 SEHNR, CDR2 FQNEAQ (reference sequence). The CDR3 loop is CASSYGTRDTQYF. CDR3 in DNA: TGTGCCAGCAGCTACGGGACTCGGGATACGCAGTATTTT.

The rearrangement joins TRBV5-6 to TRBJ1-1, with D hard to call. Germline V gene data show CDR1 as SGHDT and CDR2 as YYEEEE. This CDR3 region has 16 residues. V was clipped by 4 bases and J by 0 bases, with 16 bases between them. The CDR3 DNA sequence: TGTGCCAGCAGCGTGGTCCTTACGACGATGAACACTGAAGCTTTCTTT. Its protein is CASSVVLTTMNTEAFF.

With respect to this clone: Only one base separates this from a far larger clonotype, so it likely reflects a read error. The same CDR3 also results from other DNA sequences found in this sample. This chain connects TRBV2 to TRBJ1-1; 9 nucleotides line up with TRBD1. J was trimmed by 1 base and V by 6 bases; bases with no gene match: 0. The CDR3 is 13 residues long. CDR1 is SNHLY, CDR2 FYNNEI, per germline. As DNA, the CDR3 is TGTGCCAGCAGGGGACAGGGGAACACTGAAGCTTTCTTT. Protein sequence: CASRGQGNTEAFF.

As DNA, the CDR3 is TGTGCCAGCAGCTTCAGTTTTGAGCAGTTCTTC. It codes for CASSFSFEQFF. The chain has TRBV11-2 and TRBJ2-1, with D uncertain. Trimming pared 3 bases from V and 9 bases from J, leaving 6 bases between. The germline V gene encodes CDR1 SGHAT and CDR2 FQNNGV. The CDR3 has 11 residues.

The rearrangement uses TRBV6-1 and TRBJ2-5, with D possibly matching TRBD1 (6 bases). The V gene lost 1 base and the J gene lost 6 bases, with 9 bases spanning the gap. The CDR3 spans 13 residues. Germline V lookup: CDR1 MNHNS, CDR2 SASEGT. CDR3 DNA sequence: TGTGCCAGCAGTGAAGTCAGGGGACAGACCCAGTACTTC. This gives the protein CASSEVRGQTQYF.

The rearrangement uses TRBV7-2 and TRBJ1-3, with D possibly being TRBD1 (5 bases). CDR1 SGHTA and CDR2 FQGNSA come from the germline V gene. V dropped 4 bases and J dropped 0 bases, with 16 bases sitting between them. This CDR3 is 17 amino acids long. For the CDR3, the DNA is TGTGCCAGCAGCTCACTGACAGATTATTTCTCTGGAAACACCATATATTTT. It is translated as CASSSLTDYFSGNTIYF.

The chain is built from TRBV14 and TRBJ2-5, with TRBD1 identical over 9 bases. Trimming took 2 bases from V and 5 from J; bases not matched to a gene: 6. The CDR3 length is 15 residues. From germline, CDR1 is SGHDN and CDR2 FVKESK. The chain's CDR3 is CASSQNRGLGETQYF. Here the CDR3 DNA reads TGTGCCAGCAGCCAAAACAGGGGGCTAGGGGAGACCCAGTACTTC.

J is TRBJ2-6 and V is TRBV18, with a possible D match to TRBD1 (5 bases). The CDR3 loop spans 18 amino acids. V was pared by 2 bases and J by 0 bases, with 14 bases between. Germline values: CDR1 KGHSH, CDR2 LQKENI. The DNA of the CDR3 is TGTGCCAGCTCACCAGTTGGGCAGGGCCTCTCTGGGGCCAACGTCCTGACTTTC. The encoded protein is CASSPVGQGLSGANVLTF.

This sequence joins TRBV5-6 and TRBJ2-5; 9 bases fit TRBD1. This CDR3 comprises 15 residues. Germline CDR1 reads SGHDT; CDR2 reads YYEEEE. V trimming: 4 bases; J trimming: 2 bases; junction bases outside the gene matches: 6. CDR3 in amino acids: CASSGTGTGQETQYF. DNA for the CDR3: TGTGCCAGCAGCGGGACCGGGACAGGGCAAGAGACCCAGTACTTC.

As concerns this clone: A much bigger clone sits one base away, suggesting this may be a read error. The V and J genes are TRBV7-9 and TRBJ2-7, with D possibly TRBD2 on 6 matching bases. CDR1 and CDR2 from the germline V gene are SEHNR and FQNEAQ (reference sequence). Trimming took off 1 base at V and 5 bases at J, with 9 bases between the two ends. The CDR3 extends over 13 amino acids. CDR3 amino acids: CASSLGAGNEQYF. CDR3 bases: TGTGCCAGCAGCTTAGGGGCGGGGAACGAGCAGTACTTC.

The CDR3, as DNA: TGTGCCAGCAGTCACGGGGGGGTTATATCCGGCGAGCAGTACTTC. Translating it yields CASSHGGVISGEQYF. The chain has TRBV28 and TRBJ2-7; TRBD2 aligns across 8 bases. The ends lost 5 bases at V and 6 bases at J; junction bases unmatched: 12. CDR1 is MDHEN and CDR2 is SYDVKM in the germline V gene. This CDR3 has 15 amino acids. The entire variable domain, with the rest obtained from reference TRBV28 and TRBJ2-7, is as follows: DVKVTQSSRYLVKRTGEKVFLECVQDMDHENMFWYRQDPGLGLRLIYFSYDVKMKEKGDIPEGYSVSREKKERFSLILESASTNQTSMYLCASSHGGVISGEQYFGPGTRLTVT.

CDR3 sequence (DNA): TGTGCCAGCAGCTCCATAGCGGGAGTAAGTGAGCAGTACTTC. This gives the protein CASSSIAGVSEQYF. The rearrangement joins TRBV7-2 to TRBJ2-7, with 9 bases that match TRBD2. Trimming at V came to 4 bases and at J to 7 bases, leaving 8 bases not matched to a gene. The CDR3 extends over 14 amino acids. Germline V gene data show CDR1 as SGHTA and CDR2 as FQGNSA.

This rearrangement joins TRBV6-5 to TRBJ2-1; TRBD2 matches at 9 bases. The V segment lost 0 bases and the J segment 7 bases; nucleotides outside the gene matches: 7. Germline CDR1 is MNHEY and CDR2 is SVGAGI. This CDR3 is 16 amino acids long. The CDR3 DNA sequence: TGTGCCAGCAGTTACTCGAAAGCGGGGGGCTCGAATGAGCAGTTCTTC. Protein product: CASSYSKAGGSNEQFF.

V and J are TRBV5-1 and TRBJ2-7; 9 nucleotides align to TRBD1. This CDR3 contains 15 residues. Germline V lookup: CDR1 SGHRS, CDR2 YFSETQ. V was pared by 0 bases and J by 5 bases, with 6 bases of the junction left unmatched. The CDR3 reads CASSLEGTGRDEQYF. In nucleotides, the CDR3 is TGCGCCAGCAGCTTGGAAGGGACAGGGAGGGACGAGCAGTACTTC.

This rearrangement joins TRBV5-1 to TRBJ1-1, with D unresolved. Per germline, CDR1 SGHRS and CDR2 YFSETQ. The CDR3 is 13 amino acids. V was clipped by 4 bases and J by 2 bases, with 9 bases between them. CDR3 nucleotide sequence: TGCGCCAGCAGCGTGGACGCAAACACTGAAGCTTTCTTT. This translates into CASSVDANTEAFF.

This chain connects TRBV5-5 to TRBJ1-4; D is unresolved. CDR1 SGHKS and CDR2 YYEKEE come from the germline V gene (reference sequence). V was cut by 4 bases and J by 1 base, with 11 bases left in between. There are 15 residues in the CDR3. In DNA, the CDR3 is TGTGCCAGCAGCCCCTATCGGGAAACTAATGAAAAACTGTTTTTT. Translating gives CASSPYRETNEKLFF.